The 6 T cell receptor beta chains below were found in one sample sequenced in a study of technical replicates of blood from a few donors. The data were produced by immunoSEQ multiplex PCR, yet TCRdb's version contains in-frame clones alone and is incomplete. This table holds under 65,000 clones, 80% to 95% found once. What was sequenced was PBMCs. The receptors originated from a human donor in good health. Some clones in this sample may be carry-over from other donors' samples.

Remarks on this clone: At one of its ends the junction is not consistent with the germline gene, which may arise from a read error. V is TRBV6-5 and J is TRBJ1-2, with D perhaps matching TRBD1 (5 bases). This CDR3 region has 12 residues. CDR1 and CDR2 from the germline V gene are MNHEY and SVGAGI. The CDR3: CACSGGLSGYTF. The CDR3 DNA is TGTGCCTGCAGCGGGGGTTTAAGCGGCTACACCTTC.

This rearrangement joins TRBV11-2 to TRBJ2-7; D call uncertain. V was shortened by 7 bases and J by 4 bases, with 14 bases between the two germline ends. The CDR3 is 13 amino acids. Germline CDR1 SGHAT, CDR2 FQNNGV. The CDR3 loop is CASTPYGRYEQYF. For the CDR3, the DNA is TGTGCCAGCACCCCTTACGGCAGGTACGAGCAGTACTTC.

The chain uses TRBV7-2 and TRBJ2-4, with D perhaps matching TRBD2 (6 bases). The CDR3 length is 17 residues. CDR1 and CDR2 (germline): SGHTA, FQGNSA. Trimming took off 4 bases at V and 2 bases at J, with 18 bases between the two ends. In DNA, the CDR3 is TGTGCCAGCAGCTCGTCACGGGGGTTTGAATCCAAAAACATTCAGTACTTC. This encodes CASSSSRGFESKNIQYF.

The CDR3 nucleotides read TGTGCCAGAAGCTCGCTGCAGAGGGGGATGACGCAGCCCCAGCATTTT. Its translation is CARSSLQRGMTQPQHF. The V gene is TRBV5-3, the J gene TRBJ1-5, with D possibly TRBD1 on 6 matching bases. TRBV5-3 belongs to the ORF category, with a function that is uncertain. The CDR3 has 16 residues. V lost 3 bases, J lost 7 bases, and 20 bases lay in between.

The chain carries TRBV7-2 and TRBJ2-7; 8 bases are a match to TRBD2. V was clipped by 3 bases and J by 6 bases; unmatched bases: 10. In germline, CDR1 is SGHTA, CDR2 FQGNSA. CDR3 size: 15 residues. CDR3 residues: CASSFLGRAGGEQYF. The CDR3 DNA reads as TGTGCCAGCAGCTTTCTCGGGAGGGCGGGCGGCGAGCAGTACTTC.

This clone occurred once. V usage is TRBV19 and J usage is TRBJ2-7, with TRBD2 matching over 8 bases. The CDR3 is 14 amino acids. V was pared by 1 base and J by 3 bases, with 2 bases of the junction left unmatched. CDR1 LNHDA and CDR2 SQIVND come from the germline V gene (reference sequence). Here the CDR3 DNA reads TGTGCCAGTAGTATAGCCAGCGGGAGCTACGAGCAGTACTTC. This gives the protein CASSIASGSYEQYF.